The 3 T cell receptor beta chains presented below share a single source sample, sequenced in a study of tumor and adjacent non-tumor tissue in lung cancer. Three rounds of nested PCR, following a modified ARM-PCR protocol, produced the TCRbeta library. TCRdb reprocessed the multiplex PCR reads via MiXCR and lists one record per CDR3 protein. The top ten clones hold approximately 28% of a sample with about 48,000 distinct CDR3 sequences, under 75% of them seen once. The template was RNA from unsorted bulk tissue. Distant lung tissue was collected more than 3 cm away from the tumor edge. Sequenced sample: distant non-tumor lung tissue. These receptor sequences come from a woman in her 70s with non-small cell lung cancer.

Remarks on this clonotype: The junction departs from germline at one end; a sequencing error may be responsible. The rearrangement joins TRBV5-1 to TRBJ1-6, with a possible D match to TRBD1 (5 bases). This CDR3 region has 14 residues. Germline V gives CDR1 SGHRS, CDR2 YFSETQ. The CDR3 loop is CTSSLGLDNSPLHF. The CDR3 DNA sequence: TGCACCAGCAGCTTGGGACTGGATAATTCACCCCTCCACTTT.

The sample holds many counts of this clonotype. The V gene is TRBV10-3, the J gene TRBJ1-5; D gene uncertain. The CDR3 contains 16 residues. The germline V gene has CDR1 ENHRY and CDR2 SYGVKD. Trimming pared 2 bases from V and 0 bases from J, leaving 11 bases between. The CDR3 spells CAISERSADSNQPQHF. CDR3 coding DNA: TGTGCCATCAGTGAGAGAAGTGCCGATAGCAATCAGCCCCAGCATTTT.

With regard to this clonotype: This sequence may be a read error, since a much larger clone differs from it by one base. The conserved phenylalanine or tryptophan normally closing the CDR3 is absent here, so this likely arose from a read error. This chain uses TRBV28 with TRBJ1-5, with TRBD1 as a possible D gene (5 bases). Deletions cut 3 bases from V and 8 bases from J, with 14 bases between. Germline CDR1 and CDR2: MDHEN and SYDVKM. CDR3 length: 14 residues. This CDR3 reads CASSLAGTAKPQHL. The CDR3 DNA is TGTGCCAGCAGTTTGGCGGGGACGGCGAAGCCCCAGCATTTG.